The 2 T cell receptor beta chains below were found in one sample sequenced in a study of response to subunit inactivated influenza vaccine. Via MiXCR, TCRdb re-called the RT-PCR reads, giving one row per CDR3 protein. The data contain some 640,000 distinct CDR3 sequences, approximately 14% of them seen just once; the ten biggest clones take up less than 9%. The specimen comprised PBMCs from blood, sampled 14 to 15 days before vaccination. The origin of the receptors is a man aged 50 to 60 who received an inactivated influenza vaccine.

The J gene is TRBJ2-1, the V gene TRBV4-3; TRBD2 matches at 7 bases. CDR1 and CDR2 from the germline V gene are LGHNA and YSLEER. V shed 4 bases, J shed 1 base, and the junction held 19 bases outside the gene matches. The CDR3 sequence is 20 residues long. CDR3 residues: CASSRPKTGLGLWSYNEQFF. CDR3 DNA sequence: TGCGCCAGCAGCCGCCCAAAAACAGGACTAGGGCTCTGGTCCTACAATGAGCAGTTCTTC.

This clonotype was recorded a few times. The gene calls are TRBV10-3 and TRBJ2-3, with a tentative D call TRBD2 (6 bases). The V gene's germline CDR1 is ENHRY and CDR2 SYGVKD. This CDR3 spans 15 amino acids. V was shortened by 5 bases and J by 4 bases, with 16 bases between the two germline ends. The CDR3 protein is CAISRDFPGSDTQYF. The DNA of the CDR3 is TGTGCCATCAGTCGGGACTTCCCTGGGTCAGATACGCAGTATTTT.